The rows below give T cell receptor beta chains drawn from one sample of a study of blood T cell repertoires in COVID-19. Only in-frame clones appear in the TCRdb table, and some are missing; sequencing was by immunoSEQ multiplex PCR. This table has about 240,000 clones, just under 85% appearing once. The sample consisted of peripheral blood. These receptors all come from a woman in her fifties or sixties with active or convalescent COVID-19. The CDR3 runs from the conserved cysteine through the conserved F or W. D genes are given only for firm matches. Clone size is shown for a subset of rows, as once, few, many or a class of expanded clone.

d_gene	abundance	len	v_gene	j_gene	CDR3nt	CDR3aa
TRBD1	-	17	TRBV18	TRBJ1-5	TGTGCCAGCTCAGAATGGACAGGGGGAGGCAGCAATCAGCCCCAGCATTTT	CASSEWTGGGSNQPQHF
TRBD2	once	14	TRBV30	TRBJ2-7	TGTGCCTGGAGCCCCGGGGGGATTACCTACGAGCAGTACTTC	CAWSPGGITYEQYF
-	-	15	TRBV27	TRBJ1-2	TGTGCCAGCAGTTTAATGGCCGTACCTAACTATGGCTACACCTTC	CASSLMAVPNYGYTF
TRBD2	once	15	TRBV6-1	TRBJ2-3	TGTGCCAGCAGTGATATAGCGGGAGTTCTAGATACGCAGTATTTT	CASSDIAGVLDTQYF
TRBD1	-	16	TRBV5-6	TRBJ1-2	TGTGCCAGCAGCCGCTACCGGGACAGGGGGCTTGAAGGCTACACCTTC	CASSRYRDRGLEGYTF
TRBD1	-	17	TRBV2	TRBJ1-6	TGTGCCAGCAGTGATGAGGGACAGGGGGCCCTAAATTCACCCCTCCACTTT	CASSDEGQGALNSPLHF
TRBD1	-	15	TRBV6-6	TRBJ2-2	TGTGCCAGCAGTTACACGACAGGGATCACCGGGGAGCTGTTTTTT	CASSYTTGITGELFF
-	once	15	TRBV7-8	TRBJ2-1	TGTGCCAGCAGCCAGGGGGGGACAACCTACAATGAGCAGTTCTTC	CASSQGGTTYNEQFF
-	-	15	TRBV27	TRBJ2-5	TGTGCCAGCAGCGCAAATCAAGCGCAACAAGAGACCCAGTACTTC	CASSANQAQQETQYF
-	few	15	TRBV6-5	TRBJ2-5	TGTGCCAGCAGTTACTCGTGGAGGCAGGGGAAGACCCAGTACTTC	CASSYSWRQGKTQYF
TRBD2	many	13	TRBV29-1	TRBJ2-7	TGCAGCGTTGACACTAGCGGGAGAGGCGAGCAGTACTTC	CSVDTSGRGEQYF
TRBD2	-	16	TRBV4-1	TRBJ2-2	TGCGCCAGCAGCCAAGAATCTGGGACTAGTATCGGGGAGCTGTTTTTT	CASSQESGTSIGELFF
-	once	14	TRBV6-1	TRBJ1-2	TGTGCCAGCAGTGAAGTCCGTAGGGGGGGAGGCTACACCTTC	CASSEVRRGGGYTF
-	-	15	TRBV7-2	TRBJ2-1	TGTGCCAGCAGCCAGGTCGGCAACTCCTACAATGAGCAGTTCTTC	CASSQVGNSYNEQFF
-	-	15	TRBV3-1/TRBV3-2	TRBJ1-5	TGTGCCAGCAGCCAGGCCGGGCAGGGCCATCAGCCCCAGCATTTT	CASSQAGQGHQPQHF
-	-	14	TRBV2	TRBJ1-3	TGTGCCAGCAGGGGAACAGGGACTGGAAACACCATATATTTT	CASRGTGTGNTIYF
-	-	15	TRBV7-9	TRBJ2-1	TGTGCCAGCAGCTTCGGATTCAGGGAGGACAATGAGCAGTTCTTC	CASSFGFREDNEQFF
-	-	16	TRBV2	TRBJ2-1	TGTGCCAGCAGTTACTCTGTCAGGGTGCCCTACAATGAGCAGTTCTTC	CASSYSVRVPYNEQFF
TRBD2	-	16	TRBV4-1	TRBJ2-5	TGCGCCAGCAGCCAGGGGGTCCCGGGACTAGTAGGGACCCAGTACTTC	CASSQGVPGLVGTQYF
TRBD1	once	15	TRBV19	TRBJ2-1	TGTGCCAGTAGTTCTGGACAGGGGTATTATTTCGGGCAGTTCTTC	CASSSGQGYYFGQFF
-	-	17	TRBV5-5	TRBJ1-2	TGTGCCAGCAGCCCGTGGGGTACTACGGGGGGCTACTATGGCTACACCTTC	CASSPWGTTGGYYGYTF
-	-	13	TRBV5-1	TRBJ1-5	TGCGCCAGCCGACTCGATGGCAATCAGCCCCAGCATTTT	CASRLDGNQPQHF
-	-	16	TRBV6-1	TRBJ1-5	TGTGCCAGCAGTGAATATACGACTTCTGCGGGCCAGCCCCAGCATTTT	CASSEYTTSAGQPQHF
TRBD1	-	12	TRBV24-1	TRBJ2-7	TGTGCCGCAGGGACAGGGATCTACGAGCAGTACTTC	CAAGTGIYEQYF
TRBD2	-	16	TRBV7-8	TRBJ2-5	TGTGCCAGCAGCTTTGGGACTAACGACCCGTATGTGACCCAGTACTTC	CASSFGTNDPYVTQYF
-	-	15	TRBV15	TRBJ2-3	TGTGCCACCAGCCCAGTGTTGCGGATCACAGATACGCAGTATTTT	CATSPVLRITDTQYF
TRBD1	few	14	TRBV18	TRBJ1-2	TGTGCCAGCTCTGGGACAGGGAAGGACTATGGCTACACCTTC	CASSGTGKDYGYTF
-	-	11	TRBV11-3	TRBJ2-3	TGTGCCAGCAGCCAAACAGATACGCAGTATTTT	CASSQTDTQYF
-	-	15	TRBV11-2	TRBJ1-2	TGTGCCAGCAGCTTGAGTGGACAGACTAACTATGGCTACACCTTC	CASSLSGQTNYGYTF
-	-	12	TRBV5-1	TRBJ1-1	TGCGCCAGCAGGGCAGAGAACACTGAAGCTTTCTTT	CASRAENTEAFF